This T cell receptor beta chain is from a study of blood T cell repertoires in COVID-19. Study background: Samples of COVID-19 (acute and convalescent) were obtained from the United States, Italy and Spain.

TCRdb keeps only in-frame clones here, not all; method: immunoSEQ multiplex PCR. The data contain 150,000 to 200,000 clones, more than 75% of them singletons. Germline trimming cut 5 bases from V and 6 bases from J; bases unmatched to any gene: 12. CDR3 length: 15 residues. The germline gives CDR1 SGHRS, CDR2 YFSETQ. The sample comprised peripheral blood. V and J are TRBV5-1 and TRBJ2-3, with 7 bases aligning to TRBD2. This receptor was obtained from a woman aged 18-30 years who had recovered from COVID-19. In DNA, the CDR3 is TGCGCCAGCAGTACCCTAGCGGAACGCATTGATACGCAGTATTTT. Encoded protein: CASSTLAERIDTQYF.